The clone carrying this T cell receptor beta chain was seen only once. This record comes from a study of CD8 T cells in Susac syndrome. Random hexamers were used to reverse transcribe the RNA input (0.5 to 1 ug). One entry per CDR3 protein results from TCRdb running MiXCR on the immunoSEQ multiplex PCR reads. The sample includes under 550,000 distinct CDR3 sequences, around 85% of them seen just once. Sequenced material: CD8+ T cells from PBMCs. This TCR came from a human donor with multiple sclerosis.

The DNA of the CDR3 is TGTGCCAGTAGCCATGGGTCAGGGGGCACTGAAGCTTTCTTT. This gives the protein CASSHGSGGTEAFF. V usage is TRBV19 and J usage is TRBJ1-1; TRBD1 matches at 7 bases. This CDR3 contains 14 residues. V dropped 6 bases and J dropped 4; count of bases not matched to a gene: 8. Germline assignment: CDR1 LNHDA and CDR2 SQIVND (reference sequence).